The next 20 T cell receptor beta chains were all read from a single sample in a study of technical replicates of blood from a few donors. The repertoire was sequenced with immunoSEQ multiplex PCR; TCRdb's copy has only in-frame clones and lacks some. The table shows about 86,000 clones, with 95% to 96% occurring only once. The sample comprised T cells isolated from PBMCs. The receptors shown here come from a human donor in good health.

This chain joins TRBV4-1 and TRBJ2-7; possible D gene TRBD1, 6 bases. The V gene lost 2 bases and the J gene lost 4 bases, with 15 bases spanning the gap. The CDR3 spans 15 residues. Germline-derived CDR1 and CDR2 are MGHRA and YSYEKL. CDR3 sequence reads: CASSQQSTGDYEQYF. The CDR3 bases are TGCGCCAGCAGCCAACAATCGACAGGAGATTACGAGCAGTACTTC.

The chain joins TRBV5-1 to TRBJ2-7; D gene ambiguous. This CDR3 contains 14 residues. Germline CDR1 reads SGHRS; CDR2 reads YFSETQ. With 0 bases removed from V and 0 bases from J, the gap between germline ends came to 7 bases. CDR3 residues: CASSLDIYSYEQYF. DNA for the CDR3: TGCGCCAGCAGCTTGGACATTTACTCCTACGAGCAGTACTTC.

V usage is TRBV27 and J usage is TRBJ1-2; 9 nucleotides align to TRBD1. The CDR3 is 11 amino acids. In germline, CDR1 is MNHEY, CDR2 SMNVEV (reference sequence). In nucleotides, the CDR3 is TGTGGATCGGACAGGGGCTATGGCTACACCTTC. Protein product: CGSDRGYGYTF.

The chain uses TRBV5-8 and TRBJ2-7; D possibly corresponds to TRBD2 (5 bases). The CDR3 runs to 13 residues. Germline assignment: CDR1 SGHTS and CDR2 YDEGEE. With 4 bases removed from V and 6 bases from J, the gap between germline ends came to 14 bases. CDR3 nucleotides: TGTGCCAGCAGCCGAGATACTAGTCCCGAGCAGTACTTC. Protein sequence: CASSRDTSPEQYF.

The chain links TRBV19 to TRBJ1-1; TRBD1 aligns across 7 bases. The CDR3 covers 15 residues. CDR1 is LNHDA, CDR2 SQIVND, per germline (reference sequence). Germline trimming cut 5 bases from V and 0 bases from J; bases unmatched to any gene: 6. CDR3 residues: CASSPMTGLNTEAFF. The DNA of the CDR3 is TGTGCCAGTAGTCCGATGACAGGGCTGAACACTGAAGCTTTCTTT. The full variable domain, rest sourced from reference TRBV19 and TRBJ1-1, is DGGITQSPKYLFRKEGQNVTLSCEQNLNHDAMYWYRQDPGQGLRLIYYSQIVNDFQKGDIAEGYSVSREKKESFPLTVTSAQKNPTAFYLCASSPMTGLNTEAFFGQGTRLTVV.

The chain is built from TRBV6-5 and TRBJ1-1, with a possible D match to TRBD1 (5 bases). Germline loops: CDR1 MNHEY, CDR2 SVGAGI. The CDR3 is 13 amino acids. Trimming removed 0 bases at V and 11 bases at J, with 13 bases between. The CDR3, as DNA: TGTGCCAGCAGTTACTCGTCCGGGGGGGAGGCTTTCTTT. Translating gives CASSYSSGGEAFF.

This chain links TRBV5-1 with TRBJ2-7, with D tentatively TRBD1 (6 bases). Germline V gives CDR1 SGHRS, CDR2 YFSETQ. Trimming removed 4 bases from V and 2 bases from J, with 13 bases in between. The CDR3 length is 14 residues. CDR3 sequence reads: CASSLTGETYEQYF. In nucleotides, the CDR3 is TGCGCCAGCAGCCTGACAGGCGAAACCTACGAGCAGTACTTC.

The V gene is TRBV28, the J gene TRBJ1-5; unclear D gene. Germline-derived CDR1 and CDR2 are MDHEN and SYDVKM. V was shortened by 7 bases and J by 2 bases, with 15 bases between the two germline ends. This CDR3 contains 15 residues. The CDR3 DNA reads TGTGCCAGCATTGAGGGAGCCCGGGGCAATCAGCCCCAGCATTTT. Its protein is CASIEGARGNQPQHF.

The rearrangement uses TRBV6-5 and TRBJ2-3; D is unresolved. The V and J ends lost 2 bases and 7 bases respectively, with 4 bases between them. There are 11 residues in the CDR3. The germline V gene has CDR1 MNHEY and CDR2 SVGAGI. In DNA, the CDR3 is TGTGCCAGCAGTTACGGGCATACGCAGTATTTT. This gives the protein CASSYGHTQYF.

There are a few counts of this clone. CDR3 residues: CASSGTGFYGYTF. In DNA form, the CDR3 reads TGCGCCAGCAGTGGGACAGGGTTCTATGGCTACACCTTC. The rearrangement uses TRBV10-1 and TRBJ1-2; the match to TRBD1 covers 8 bases. This CDR3 is 13 amino acids long. Germline lookup yields CDR1 WNHNN and CDR2 SYGVQD (reference sequence). Trimming removed 4 bases from V and 4 bases from J; junction bases left unmatched: 2.

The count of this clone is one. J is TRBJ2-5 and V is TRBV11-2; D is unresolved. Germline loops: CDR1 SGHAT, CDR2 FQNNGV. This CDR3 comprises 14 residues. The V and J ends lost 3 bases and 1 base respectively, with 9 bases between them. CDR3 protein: CASSFRNSQETQYF. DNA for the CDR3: TGTGCCAGCAGCTTCCGAAACAGCCAAGAGACCCAGTACTTC. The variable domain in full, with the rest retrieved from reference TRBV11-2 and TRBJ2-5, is EAGVAQSPRYKIIEKRQSVAFWCNPISGHATLYWYQQILGQGPKLLIQFQNNGVVDDSQLPKDRFSAERLKGVDSTLKIQPAKLEDSAVYLCASSFRNSQETQYFGPGTRLLVL.

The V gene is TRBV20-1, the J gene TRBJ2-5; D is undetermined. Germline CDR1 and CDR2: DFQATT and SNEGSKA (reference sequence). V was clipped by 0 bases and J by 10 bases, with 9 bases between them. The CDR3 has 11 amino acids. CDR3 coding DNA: TGCAGTGCTAGAGATGGGTGGAGCCAGTACTTC. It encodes CSARDGWSQYF.

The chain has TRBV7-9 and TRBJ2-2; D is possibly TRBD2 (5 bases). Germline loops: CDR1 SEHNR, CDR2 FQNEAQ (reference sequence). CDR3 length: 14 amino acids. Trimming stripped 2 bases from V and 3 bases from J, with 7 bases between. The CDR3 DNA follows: TGTGCCAGCAGCTTACCCGGGGACACCGGGGAGCTGTTTTTT. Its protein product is CASSLPGDTGELFF. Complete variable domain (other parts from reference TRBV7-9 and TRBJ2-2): DTGVSQNPRHKITKRGQNVTFRCDPISEHNRLYWYRQTLGQGPEFLTYFQNEAQLEKSRLLSDRFSAERPKGSFSTLEIQRTEQGDSAMYLCASSLPGDTGELFFGEGSRLTVL.

CDR3 amino acids: CASSVQRDGGAEAFF. The CDR3 DNA follows: TGTGCCAGCAGCGTTCAGAGGGATGGAGGCGCTGAAGCTTTCTTT. The rearrangement uses TRBV9 and TRBJ1-1; D unresolved. The germline gives CDR1 SGDLS, CDR2 YYNGEE. V was cut by 2 bases and J by 6 bases, with 17 bases left in between. This CDR3 comprises 15 residues. Supplemented by reference TRBV9 and TRBJ1-1, the full variable domain reads DSGVTQTPKHLITATGQRVTLRCSPRSGDLSVYWYQQSLDQGLQFLIQYYNGEERAKGNILERFSAQQFPDLHSELNLSSLELGDSALYFCASSVQRDGGAEAFFGQGTRLTVV.

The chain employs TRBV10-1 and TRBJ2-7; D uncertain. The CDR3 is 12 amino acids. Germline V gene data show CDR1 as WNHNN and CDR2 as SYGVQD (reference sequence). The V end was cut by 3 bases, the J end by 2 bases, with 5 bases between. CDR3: CASSDRPYEQYF. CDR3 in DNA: TGCGCCAGCAGTGACAGGCCCTACGAGCAGTACTTC.

The CDR3 nucleotides read TGTGCCAGCGGGCGGACTAGCGGTTTCACAGATACGCAGTATTTT. It specifies CASGRTSGFTDTQYF. The rearrangement uses TRBV7-9 and TRBJ2-3, with 10 nucleotides matching TRBD2. Germline assignment: CDR1 SEHNR and CDR2 FQNEAQ (reference sequence). This CDR3 spans 15 amino acids. J gave up 2 bases and V 8 bases, and 7 bases lay outside the gene matches.

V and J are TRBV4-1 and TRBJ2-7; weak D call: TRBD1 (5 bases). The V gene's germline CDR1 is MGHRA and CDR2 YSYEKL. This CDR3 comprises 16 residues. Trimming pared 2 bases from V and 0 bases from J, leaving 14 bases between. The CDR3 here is CASSQFLYRSSYEQYF. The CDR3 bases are TGCGCCAGCAGCCAATTCCTTTACAGGAGCTCCTACGAGCAGTACTTC.

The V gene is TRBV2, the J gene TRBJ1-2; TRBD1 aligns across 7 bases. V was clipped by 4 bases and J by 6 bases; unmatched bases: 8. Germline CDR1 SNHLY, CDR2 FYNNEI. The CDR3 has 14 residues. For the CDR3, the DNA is TGTGCCAGCAGTGGGATGCACAGGGGCGATGGCTACACCTTC. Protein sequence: CASSGMHRGDGYTF.

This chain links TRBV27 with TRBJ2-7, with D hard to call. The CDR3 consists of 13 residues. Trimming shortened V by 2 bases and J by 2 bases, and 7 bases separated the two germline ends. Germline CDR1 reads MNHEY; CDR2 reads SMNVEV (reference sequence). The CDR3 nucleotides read TGTGCCAGCAGTTTAGCCGCAGCCTACGAGCAGTACTTC. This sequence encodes CASSLAAAYEQYF.

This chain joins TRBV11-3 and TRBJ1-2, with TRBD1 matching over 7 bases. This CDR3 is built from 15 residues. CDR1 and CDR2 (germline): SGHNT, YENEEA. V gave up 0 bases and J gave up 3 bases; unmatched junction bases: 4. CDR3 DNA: TGTGCCAGCAGCTTAGATTTTACAGGGGACTATGGCTACACCTTC. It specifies CASSLDFTGDYGYTF.